This note documents a single TCR beta chain sequence. The RNA, roughly 0.45 to 1 ug, was put through reverse transcription using random hexamers. TCRdb recomputed calls from the immunoSEQ multiplex PCR reads with MiXCR, one row per CDR3 protein. Among roughly 330,000 distinct CDR3 sequences listed, 92% were seen once. This sample is part of a study of CD8 T cells in Susac syndrome. TEMRA cells were enriched by FACS, and CD4+ and CD8+ T cells were negatively isolated. V was clipped by 8 bases and J by 5 bases; unmatched bases: 11. Germline V CDR1 and CDR2: MNHNS, SASEGT. CDR3 length: 15 amino acids. The TCR was taken from a human donor with multiple sclerosis. The chain couples TRBV6-1 to TRBJ1-4; 7 bases map to TRBD1. The sequenced sample was CD4+ T cells from PBMCs. In DNA form, the CDR3 reads TGTGCCAGCGGCCCTAGGGGACAGAGAAATGAAAAACTGTTTTTT. This sequence encodes CASGPRGQRNEKLFF.